This T cell receptor beta chain stems from a study of Ad26.COV2.S vaccination and SARS-CoV-2 variants. V shed 3 bases, J shed 5 bases, and the junction held 4 bases outside the gene matches. The CDR3 has 14 amino acids. Looked up from germline, CDR1 is SGHTA and CDR2 is FQGNSA. Regarding the study as a whole: Vaccine recipients and placebo recipients showed similar non-spike TCR breadth.

A remark on this clone: Its matching antigen is unknown.

Libraries were prepared by immunoSEQ multiplex PCR; TCRdb keeps only in-frame clonotypes and omits some of them. The data hold 97,000 or so clones, with 80% observed a single time. The sequence derives from a human donor who had recovered from COVID-19. The genes are TRBV7-2 and TRBJ2-5, with 9 bases fitting TRBD2. The sequences come from peripheral blood, collected after recovery from COVID-19. CDR3 in amino acids: CASSFKRGVETQYF. The DNA for the CDR3 is TGTGCCAGCAGCTTTAAGCGGGGGGTGGAGACCCAGTACTTC.